The rows below give T cell receptor beta chains drawn from one sample of a study of cytomegalovirus exposure and HLA in healthy donors. Some clones are missing from TCRdb's copy, which holds only in-frame ones; the method was immunoSEQ multiplex PCR. The sample has roughly 150,000 clones; roughly 77% are singletons. Sequencing was done on a sample of PBMCs. Receptors originate from a young man in good health and CMV-seropositive. CDR3s include the opening cysteine and the closing phenylalanine or tryptophan. A D gene is named only where the DNA matches it firmly. Not all rows give a size; the values are once, few, many and, for expanded clones, a class.

size | D | J | V | CDR3 | DNA
NA | NA | TRBJ2-7 | TRBV7-2 | CASSLGTFSYEQYF | TGTGCCAGCAGCTTAGGGACATTCTCCTACGAGCAGTACTTC
NA | NA | TRBJ2-5 | TRBV27 | CASSLSRYKETQYF | TGTGCCAGCAGTTTATCGAGGTACAAAGAGACCCAGTACTTC
NA | NA | TRBJ2-6 | TRBV28 | CASSLSVPGANVLTF | TGTGCCAGCAGTTTATCGGTTCCTGGGGCCAACGTCCTGACTTTC
NA | NA | TRBJ2-1 | TRBV11-2 | CASSPQIVSRIDNEQFF | TGTGCCAGCAGTCCACAGATAGTCTCACGTATCGACAATGAGCAGTTCTTC
once | NA | TRBJ2-2 | TRBV5-5 | CASSLGLGELGELFF | TGTGCCAGCAGCTTGGGTCTCGGGGAGCTAGGGGAGCTGTTTTTT
NA | TRBD2 | TRBJ2-7 | TRBV10-3 | CAISGVTSGGTYEQYF | TGTGCCATCAGTGGGGTGACTAGCGGGGGGACCTACGAGCAGTACTTC
NA | NA | TRBJ1-1 | TRBV7-9 | CSSSPGGPTEAFF | TGTTCCAGCAGCCCGGGGGGCCCCACTGAAGCTTTCTTT
NA | TRBD1 | TRBJ1-5 | TRBV6-1 | CASNSRGEIGPQHF | TGTGCCAGCAATTCCAGGGGGGAGATTGGACCCCAGCATTTT
once | TRBD2 | TRBJ2-1 | TRBV7-6 | CASSLASDSGRVVYNEQFF | TGTGCCAGCAGCTTAGCGTCGGATAGCGGGAGAGTAGTCTACAATGAGCAGTTCTTC
NA | TRBD1 | TRBJ1-5 | TRBV5-1 | CASSLDRASNQPQHF | TGCGCCAGCAGCCTGGACAGGGCTAGCAATCAGCCCCAGCATTTT
once | NA | TRBJ2-1 | TRBV28 | CASSVDSVNNEQFF | TGTGCCAGCAGTGTGGACAGTGTTAACAATGAGCAGTTCTTC
few | TRBD1 | TRBJ1-1 | TRBV2 | CARPYSGQGKNTEAFF | TGTGCCCGACCCTATAGCGGACAGGGAAAAAACACTGAAGCTTTCTTT
NA | NA | TRBJ1-6 | TRBV11-3 | CASSRGGDSPLHF | TGTGCCAGCAGCCGAGGGGGGGATTCACCCCTCCACTTT
NA | TRBD2 | TRBJ2-1 | TRBV27 | CASSSLTGGGYNEQFF | TGTGCCAGCAGTTCGCTAACGGGAGGAGGCTACAATGAGCAGTTCTTC
NA | NA | TRBJ1-2 | TRBV11-2 | CASSLLSNYGYTF | TGTGCCAGCAGCTTATTGAGTAACTATGGCTACACCTTC
few | NA | TRBJ2-1 | TRBV27 | CASSWTVQYEQFF | TGTGCCAGCAGTTGGACAGTCCAATATGAGCAGTTCTTC
once | TRBD2 | TRBJ2-7 | TRBV7-9 | CASSLKGPFEGGPSYEQYF | TGTGCCAGCAGCTTAAAGGGCCCTTTCGAGGGAGGGCCGAGTTACGAGCAGTACTTC
NA | TRBD2 | TRBJ2-1 | TRBV7-6 | CASSRRLGLAGGSNEQFF | TGTGCCAGCAGCCGAAGACTAGGACTAGCGGGAGGAAGTAATGAGCAGTTCTTC
few | NA | TRBJ1-1 | TRBV7-2 | CASTIEVGRTEAFF | TGTGCCAGCACCATAGAAGTGGGCAGGACTGAAGCTTTCTTT
once | NA | TRBJ1-4 | TRBV18 | CASSPEGSREKLFF | TGTGCCAGCTCACCAGAGGGAAGTCGTGAAAAACTGTTTTTT
NA | TRBD1 | TRBJ1-6 | TRBV14 | CASSQKTGGLSYNSPLHF | TGTGCCAGCAGCCAAAAGACAGGGGGCTTATCCTATAATTCACCCCTCCACTTT
NA | NA | TRBJ1-1 | TRBV7-9 | CASSRTANTEAFF | TGTGCCAGCAGCAGGACAGCGAACACTGAAGCTTTCTTT
NA | NA | TRBJ2-5 | TRBV5-6 | CASSHWLSETQYF | TGTGCCAGCAGCCATTGGCTTTCAGAGACCCAGTACTTC
NA | NA | TRBJ2-3 | TRBV6-1 | CASRAGLSTDTQYF | TGTGCCAGCAGGGCAGGGCTTTCCACAGATACGCAGTATTTT
NA | TRBD2 | TRBJ2-1 | TRBV7-6 | CASSLATSGRLYNEQFF | TGTGCCAGCAGCTTAGCGACTAGCGGGAGGTTATACAATGAGCAGTTCTTC
NA | NA | TRBJ1-1 | TRBV13 | CASSSIPGLLTEAFF | TGTGCCAGCAGCTCAATCCCGGGACTTCTAACTGAAGCTTTCTTT
NA | TRBD1 | TRBJ1-5 | TRBV18 | CASSPLGTDNQPQHF | TGTGCCAGCTCACCACTCGGGACAGACAATCAGCCCCAGCATTTT
NA | NA | TRBJ1-3 | TRBV2 | CASSDWEGNSGNTIYF | TGTGCCAGCAGTGATTGGGAGGGGAACTCTGGAAACACCATATATTTT
NA | NA | TRBJ1-2 | TRBV6-1 | CASSEGTAYGYTF | TGTGCCAGCAGTGAAGGGACAGCCTATGGCTACACCTTC
NA | TRBD2 | TRBJ2-3 | TRBV19 | CASSIRRVAGITDTQYF | TGTGCCAGTAGTATCCGGAGGGTAGCGGGAATCACAGATACGCAGTATTTT
NA | TRBD1 | TRBJ1-2 | TRBV28 | CASSSTASPGGYGYTF | TGTGCCAGCAGTTCCACGGCCTCCCCAGGGGGCTATGGCTACACCTTC
NA | NA | TRBJ2-7 | TRBV28 | CASRPGHTSYEQYF | TGTGCCAGCAGGCCGGGACACACGAGCTACGAGCAGTACTTC